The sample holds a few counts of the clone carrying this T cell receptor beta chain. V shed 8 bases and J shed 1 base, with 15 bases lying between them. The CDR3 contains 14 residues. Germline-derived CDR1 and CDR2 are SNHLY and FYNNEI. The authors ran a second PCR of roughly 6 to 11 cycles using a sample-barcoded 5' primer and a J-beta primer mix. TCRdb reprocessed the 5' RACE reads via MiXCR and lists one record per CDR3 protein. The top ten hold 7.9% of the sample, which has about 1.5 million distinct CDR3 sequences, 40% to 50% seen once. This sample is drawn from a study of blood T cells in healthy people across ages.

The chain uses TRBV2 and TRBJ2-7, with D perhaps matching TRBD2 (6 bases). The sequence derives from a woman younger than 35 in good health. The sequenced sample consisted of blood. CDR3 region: CASEEGSDSYEQYF. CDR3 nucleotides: TGTGCCAGCGAGGAGGGGTCCGATTCCTACGAGCAGTACTTC.